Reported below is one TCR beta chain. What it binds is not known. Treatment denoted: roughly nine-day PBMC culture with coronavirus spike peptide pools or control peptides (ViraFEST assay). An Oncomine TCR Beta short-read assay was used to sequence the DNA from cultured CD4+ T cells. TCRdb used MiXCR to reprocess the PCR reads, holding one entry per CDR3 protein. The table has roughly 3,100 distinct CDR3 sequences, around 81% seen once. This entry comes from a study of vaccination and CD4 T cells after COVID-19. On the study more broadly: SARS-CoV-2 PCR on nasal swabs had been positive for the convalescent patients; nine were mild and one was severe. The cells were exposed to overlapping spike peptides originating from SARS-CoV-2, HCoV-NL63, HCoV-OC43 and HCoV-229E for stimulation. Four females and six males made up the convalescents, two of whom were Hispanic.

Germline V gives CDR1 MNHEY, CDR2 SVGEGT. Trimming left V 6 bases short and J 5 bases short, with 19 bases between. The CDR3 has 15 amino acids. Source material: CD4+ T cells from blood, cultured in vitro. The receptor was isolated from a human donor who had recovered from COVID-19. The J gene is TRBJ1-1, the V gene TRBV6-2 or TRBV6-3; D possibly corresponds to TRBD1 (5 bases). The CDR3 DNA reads TGTGCCAGCAGAGAATTGGGACGACAGTTAACTGAAGCTTTCTTT. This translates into CASRELGRQLTEAFF.